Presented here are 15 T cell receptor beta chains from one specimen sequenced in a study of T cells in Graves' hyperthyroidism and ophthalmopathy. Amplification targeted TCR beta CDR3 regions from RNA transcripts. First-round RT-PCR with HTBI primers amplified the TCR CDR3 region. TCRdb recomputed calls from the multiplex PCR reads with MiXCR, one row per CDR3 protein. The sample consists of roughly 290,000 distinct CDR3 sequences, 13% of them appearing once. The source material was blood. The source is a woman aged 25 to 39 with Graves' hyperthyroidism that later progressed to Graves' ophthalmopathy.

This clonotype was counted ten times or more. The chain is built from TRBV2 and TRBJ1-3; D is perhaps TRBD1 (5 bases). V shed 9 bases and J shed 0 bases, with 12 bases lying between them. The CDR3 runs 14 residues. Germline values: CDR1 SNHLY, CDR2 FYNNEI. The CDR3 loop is CARTRGDSGNTIYF. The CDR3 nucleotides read TGTGCCAGAACTAGAGGGGACTCTGGAAACACCATATATTTT. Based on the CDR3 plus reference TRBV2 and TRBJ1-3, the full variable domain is EPEVTQTPSHQVTQMGQEVILRCVPISNHLYFYWYRQILGQKVEFLVSFYNNEISEKSEIFDDQFSVERPDGSNFTLKIRSTKLEDSAMYFCARTRGDSGNTIYFGEGSWLTVV.

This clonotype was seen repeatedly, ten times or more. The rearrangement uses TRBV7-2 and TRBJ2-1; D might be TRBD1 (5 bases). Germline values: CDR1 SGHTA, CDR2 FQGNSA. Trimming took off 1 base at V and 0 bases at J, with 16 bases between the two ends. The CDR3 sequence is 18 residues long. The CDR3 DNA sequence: TGTGCCAGCAGCTTAGTACTCGGCAGGACAAGCTCCTACAATGAGCAGTTCTTC. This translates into CASSLVLGRTSSYNEQFF.

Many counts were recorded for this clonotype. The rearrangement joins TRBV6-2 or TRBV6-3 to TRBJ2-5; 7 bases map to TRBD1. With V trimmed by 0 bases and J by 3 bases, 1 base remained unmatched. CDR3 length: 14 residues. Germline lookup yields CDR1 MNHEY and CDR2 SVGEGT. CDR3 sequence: CASSYSGTEETQYF. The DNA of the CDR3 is TGTGCCAGCAGTTACTCAGGGACAGAAGAGACCCAGTACTTC.

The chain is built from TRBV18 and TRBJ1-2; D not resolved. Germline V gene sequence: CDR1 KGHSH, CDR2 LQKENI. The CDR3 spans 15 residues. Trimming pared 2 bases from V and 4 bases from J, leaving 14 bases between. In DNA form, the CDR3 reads TGTGCCAGCTCACCAGGAGCCGATGGCCCCTATGGCTACACCTTC. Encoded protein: CASSPGADGPYGYTF.

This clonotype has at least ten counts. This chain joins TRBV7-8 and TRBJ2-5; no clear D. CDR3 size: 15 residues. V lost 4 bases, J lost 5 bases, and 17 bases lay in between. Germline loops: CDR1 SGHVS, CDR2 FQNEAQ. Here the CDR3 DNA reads TGTGCCAGCAGCTCGTGGGCCGCCGGGCAGGAGACCCAGTACTTC. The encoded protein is CASSSWAAGQETQYF.

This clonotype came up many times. The CDR3 DNA reads as TGTGCCACCAGGAGAAAGGGGGCCTACAATGAGCAGTTCTTC. Residues: CATRRKGAYNEQFF. The chain employs TRBV27 and TRBJ2-1, with D possibly TRBD1 on 6 matching bases. The CDR3 runs 14 residues. Trimming pared 10 bases from V and 2 bases from J, leaving 15 bases between. From germline, CDR1 is MNHEY and CDR2 SMNVEV (reference sequence).

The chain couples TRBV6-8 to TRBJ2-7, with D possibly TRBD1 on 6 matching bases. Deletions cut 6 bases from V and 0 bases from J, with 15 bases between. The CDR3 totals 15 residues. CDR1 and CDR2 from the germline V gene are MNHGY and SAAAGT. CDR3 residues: CASRNTWDTSYEQYF. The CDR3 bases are TGTGCCAGCAGGAACACGTGGGACACCTCCTACGAGCAGTACTTC.

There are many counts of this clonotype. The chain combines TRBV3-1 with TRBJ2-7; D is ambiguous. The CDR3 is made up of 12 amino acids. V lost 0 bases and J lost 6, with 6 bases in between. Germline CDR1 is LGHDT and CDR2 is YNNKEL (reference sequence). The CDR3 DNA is TGTGCCAGCAGCCAAGATACCAGCGAGCAGTACTTC. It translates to CASSQDTSEQYF.

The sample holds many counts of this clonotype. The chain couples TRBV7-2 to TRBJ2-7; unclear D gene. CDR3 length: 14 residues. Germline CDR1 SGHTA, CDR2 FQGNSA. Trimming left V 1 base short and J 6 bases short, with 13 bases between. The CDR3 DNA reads TGTGCCAGCAGCTTAGGGGGTCACCTTGGCGAGCAGTACTTC. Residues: CASSLGGHLGEQYF.

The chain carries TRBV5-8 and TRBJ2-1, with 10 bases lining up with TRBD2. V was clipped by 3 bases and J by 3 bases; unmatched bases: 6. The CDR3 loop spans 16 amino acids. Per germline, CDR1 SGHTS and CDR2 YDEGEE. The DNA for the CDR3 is TGTGCCAGCAGCTGGGCGGGACTAGCGCACTACAATGAGCAGTTCTTC. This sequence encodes CASSWAGLAHYNEQFF.

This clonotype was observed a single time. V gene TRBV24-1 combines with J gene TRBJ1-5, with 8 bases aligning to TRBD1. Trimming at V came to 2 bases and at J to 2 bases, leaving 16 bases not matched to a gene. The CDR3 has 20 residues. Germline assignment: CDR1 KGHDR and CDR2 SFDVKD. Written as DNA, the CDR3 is TGTGCCACCAGTGATTACCCGGGCAGGGGGCGGATAGGTGGCAATCAGCCCCAGCATTTT. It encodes CATSDYPGRGRIGGNQPQHF.

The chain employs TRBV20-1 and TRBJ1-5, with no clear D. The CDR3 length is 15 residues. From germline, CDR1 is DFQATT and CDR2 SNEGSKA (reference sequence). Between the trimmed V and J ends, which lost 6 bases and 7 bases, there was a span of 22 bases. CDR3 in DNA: TGCAGTGCAACGGCGGGTCTGGAAGGTCGGCAGCCCCAGCATTTT. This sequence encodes CSATAGLEGRQPQHF.

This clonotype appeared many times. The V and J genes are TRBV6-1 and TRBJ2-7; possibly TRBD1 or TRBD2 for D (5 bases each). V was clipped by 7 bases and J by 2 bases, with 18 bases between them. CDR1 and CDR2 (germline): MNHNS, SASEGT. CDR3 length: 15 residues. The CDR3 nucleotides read TGTGCCAGCACCCGAGCCGGGACGGGCACCTACGAGCAGTACTTC. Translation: CASTRAGTGTYEQYF.

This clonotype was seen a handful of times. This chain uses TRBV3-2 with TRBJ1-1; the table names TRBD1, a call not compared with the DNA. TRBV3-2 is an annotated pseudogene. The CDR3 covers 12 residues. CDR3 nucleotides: TGTGCCAGCAGCCAAGGACAGGGGTATGCTTTCTTT. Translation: CASSQGQGYAFF.

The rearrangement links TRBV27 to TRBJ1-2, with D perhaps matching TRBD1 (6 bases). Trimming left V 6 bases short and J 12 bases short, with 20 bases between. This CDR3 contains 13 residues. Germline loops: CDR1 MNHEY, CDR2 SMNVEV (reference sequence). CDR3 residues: CASSLGPQGPHTF. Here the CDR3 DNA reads TGTGCCAGCAGCTTGGGTCCACAGGGACCCCACACCTTC.